The rows below give T cell receptor beta chains drawn from one sample of a study of regulatory T cells in long-lasting Graves disease. Each CDR3 protein is one row after TCRdb ran MiXCR on the multiplex PCR reads. The table includes 400,000 or so distinct CDR3 sequences, under 25% detected once. The material sequenced was peripheral blood mononuclear cells (PBMCs), taken when the disease was refractory, from a patient treated with antithyroid drugs. These receptors originate from a female donor with Graves disease. The CDR3 runs from the conserved cysteine through the conserved F or W. The D gene is left open where the match is weak. Expanded clones get a size class; other rows say once, few or many, or leave the size out.

clone size	V gene	J gene	D gene	CDR3 DNA	CDR3 protein
-	TRBV27	TRBJ2-3	TRBD2	TGTGCCAGCAGTTTCGCGGCTAGCGGGCAGGATACGCAGTATTTT	CASSFAASGQDTQYF
many	TRBV30	TRBJ2-7	-	TGTGCCTGGAGTGTACTGGACATGAGGGGGGAGCAGTACTTC	CAWSVLDMRGEQYF
-	TRBV10-3	TRBJ1-1	-	TGTGCCATCGCAGGTGGTCCTGGCATGAACACTGAAGCTTTCTTT	CAIAGGPGMNTEAFF
-	TRBV13	TRBJ2-1	-	TGTGCCAGCAGCTCCGCTTACAATGAGCAGTTCTTC	CASSSAYNEQFF
many	TRBV2	TRBJ2-7	TRBD1	TGTGCCAGCAGTTCCCGGGACAGGAGCAACGAGCAGTACTTC	CASSSRDRSNEQYF
many	TRBV28	TRBJ1-6	-	TGTGCCAGCCTCAAAGGAGGGACCTCCTATAATTCACCCCTCCACTTT	CASLKGGTSYNSPLHF
many	TRBV7-9	TRBJ2-7	TRBD2	TGTGCCAGCAGCTCACCGGGGGGAGGAGGGAAATCCTACGAGCAGTACTTC	CASSSPGGGGKSYEQYF
few	TRBV19	TRBJ2-2	TRBD2	TGTGCCAGTATATCCACTTCGACTAGCGTACAGGGGGAGCTGTTTTTT	CASISTSTSVQGELFF
many	TRBV12-3/TRBV12-4	TRBJ1-1	-	TGTGCCAGCATCAGTCCGGGGATCACTGAAGCTTTCTTT	CASISPGITEAFF
few	TRBV29-1	TRBJ1-5	TRBD1	TGCAGCGTCGCCACAGGGGCGGGTCAGCCCCAGCATTTT	CSVATGAGQPQHF
few	TRBV19	TRBJ2-1	-	TGTGCCAGTAGTATGGCCCGTGGGCGGGTAGACTACAATGAGCAGTTCTTC	CASSMARGRVDYNEQFF
few	TRBV15	TRBJ2-7	TRBD1	TGTGCCACCAGCAGAGATACGGTATACAGGGGGGACTACGAGCAGTACTTC	CATSRDTVYRGDYEQYF
few	TRBV13	TRBJ1-1	-	TGTGCCAGCAGCTTAGAATTTAGGCCATCGGGCACTGAAGCTTTCTTT	CASSLEFRPSGTEAFF
-	TRBV2	TRBJ2-2	TRBD2	TGTGCCAGCAGTGTCATGACTAGCGGAACCGGGGAGCTGTTTTTT	CASSVMTSGTGELFF
few	TRBV10-3	TRBJ2-7	TRBD1	TGTGCCATCAGTGAGTCGAGGACAGGGGGCCCCTACGAGCAGTACTTC	CAISESRTGGPYEQYF
-	TRBV28	TRBJ2-5	-	TGTGCCAGCAGTCCGACCACAGGGTTTTTCCAAGAGACCCAGTACTTC	CASSPTTGFFQETQYF
many	TRBV11-1	TRBJ1-1	-	TGTGCCAGCAGCCCCGGGACGCTCGGTAACACTGAAGCTTTCTTT	CASSPGTLGNTEAFF
few	TRBV12-5	TRBJ1-1	-	TGTGCTAGTGGTTGGGAGGGGACTGAAGCTTTCTTT	CASGWEGTEAFF
few	TRBV20-1	TRBJ2-5	-	TGCAGTGCTAGCGAGAGGGGTCCGAATAGGGCCGCTGAGACCCAGTACTTC	CSASERGPNRAAETQYF
few	TRBV15	TRBJ2-7	-	TGTGCCACCAGCAGAGGGGAGGACACAGGGGACGAGCAGTACTTC	CATSRGEDTGDEQYF
-	TRBV7-2	TRBJ2-6	-	TGTGCCAGCAGCAGTGGTTGGTCTGGGGCCAACGTCCTGACTTTC	CASSSGWSGANVLTF
-	TRBV24-1	TRBJ1-2	-	TGTGCCACCAGTGAGGGGTCGAAAGGCTACACCTTC	CATSEGSKGYTF
few	TRBV6-1	TRBJ1-6	-	TGTGCCAGCAGCCCCCGGGACTATAATTCACCCCTCCACTTT	CASSPRDYNSPLHF